The rows below give T cell receptor beta chains drawn from one sample of a study of response to subunit inactivated influenza vaccine. TCRdb re-called the RT-PCR reads with MiXCR, one entry per CDR3 protein. Here the sample spans a few hundred thousand distinct CDR3 sequences, roughly 15% being singletons. The input for sequencing was PBMCs from blood, taken roughly 12 days after vaccination. The source is a man aged 50-60 years who received an inactivated influenza vaccine. CDR3s include the opening cysteine and the closing phenylalanine or tryptophan. A D gene is named only where the DNA matches it firmly. Clone size is given for some rows only: seen once, a few or many times, or a class if the clone is expanded.

cdr3_length | d_call | clone_size | j_call | v_call | cdr3_nt | cdr3_aa
16 | - | - | TRBJ2-2 | TRBV19 | TGTGCCAGTAGTCCCCGCCGCGGTTGGAACACCGGGGAGCTGTTTTTT | CASSPRRGWNTGELFF
16 | TRBD2 | - | TRBJ2-3 | TRBV12-3/TRBV12-4 | TGTGCCAGCAGTTTTGTCTTGTCGGGAGGGGCAGATACGCAGTATTTT | CASSFVLSGGADTQYF
17 | TRBD2 | - | TRBJ2-3 | TRBV28 | TGTGCCAGCAGTTTATTGGGTCCGGGGGGTAGCACAGATACGCAGTATTTT | CASSLLGPGGSTDTQYF
12 | - | - | TRBJ1-3 | TRBV28 | TGTGCCAGCAGGCAGGGGGGAAACACCATATATTTT | CASRQGGNTIYF
15 | TRBD1 | - | TRBJ1-6 | TRBV3-1 | TGTGCCAGCAGCCAAGTCGGACAGGGTAATTCACCCCTCCACTTT | CASSQVGQGNSPLHF
17 | - | few | TRBJ2-5 | TRBV11-2 | TGTGCCAGCAGCTTAGTATCTTGGCTCGAACCTAAAGAGACCCAGTACTTC | CASSLVSWLEPKETQYF
16 | - | many | TRBJ2-7 | TRBV5-1 | TGCGCCAGCAGCCCAACCCAGGGACACCAATCCTACGAGCAGTACTTC | CASSPTQGHQSYEQYF
14 | - | many | TRBJ2-5 | TRBV20-1 | TGCAGTGCTAGCAATGCCTACAAGCAAGAGACCCAGTACTTC | CSASNAYKQETQYF
15 | - | - | TRBJ1-3 | TRBV7-9 | TGTGCCAGCAGCTTAGATGATAGTGCTGGAAACACCATATATTTT | CASSLDDSAGNTIYF
14 | TRBD1 | - | TRBJ1-5 | TRBV2 | TGTGCCAGCACTAGTGGACAGGGGAATCAGCCCCAGCATTTT | CASTSGQGNQPQHF
11 | - | few | TRBJ1-1 | TRBV29-1 | TGCAGCGGAGGGGACAACACTGAAGCTTTCTTT | CSGGDNTEAFF
12 | TRBD1 | - | TRBJ2-1 | TRBV20-1 | TGCAGTGGTCACAGGGGTGTCAATGAGCAGTTCTTC | CSGHRGVNEQFF
14 | - | few | TRBJ2-7 | TRBV12-3/TRBV12-4 | TGTGCCAGCAGTTTATTGGGGGGCGGCTACGAGCAGTACTTC | CASSLLGGGYEQYF
16 | TRBD1 | - | TRBJ2-1 | TRBV12-3/TRBV12-4 | TGTGCCAGCAGTTACAACCTGGGACAGGGTGGGAATGAGCAGTTCTTC | CASSYNLGQGGNEQFF
15 | - | - | TRBJ2-7 | TRBV21-1 | TGTGCCAGCAGCGCATACTCGGGCGCGAGGTACGAGCAGTACTTC | CASSAYSGARYEQYF
15 | - | few | TRBJ2-7 | TRBV4-3 | TGCGCCAGCAGCCAAGCCGCGAGGGGCAACTACGAGCAGTACTTC | CASSQAARGNYEQYF
15 | TRBD1 | few | TRBJ2-4 | TRBV7-2 | TGTGCCAGCAGCCCTAAGGACAGGGGAGCGGGATTTCTGTACTTC | CASSPKDRGAGFLYF
16 | - | few | TRBJ1-2 | TRBV5-1 | TGCGCCAGCAGCTCCACTCCCAGGGCCTCTAACTATGGCTACACCTTC | CASSSTPRASNYGYTF
17 | TRBD1 | few | TRBJ1-3 | TRBV10-3 | TGTGCCATCAGCCAGAGGGACAGTTTTACCTCTGGAAACACCATATATTTT | CAISQRDSFTSGNTIYF
15 | TRBD1 | few | TRBJ1-1 | TRBV20-1 | TGCAGTGCTCCCCAAACCGACAGGGGAAGGCCTGAAGCTTTCTTT | CSAPQTDRGRPEAFF
14 | - | - | TRBJ1-1 | TRBV5-5 | TGTGCCAGCAGCTATGGGGGCATGAACACTGAAGCTTTCTTT | CASSYGGMNTEAFF
17 | TRBD1 | few | TRBJ2-7 | TRBV28 | TGTGCCAGCAGTTCACAGACAGGGCGAACCCCCCATTACGAGCAGTACTTC | CASSSQTGRTPHYEQYF
19 | TRBD2 | - | TRBJ2-1 | TRBV15 | TGTGCCACCAGCAGAGATTATGGGGTAGCGGGAGGGCCGAAGAATGAGCAGTTCTTC | CATSRDYGVAGGPKNEQFF
17 | - | once | TRBJ1-3 | TRBV4-3 | TGCGCCAGCAGCCAAGCGGATCGAGGACCCTCTGGAAACACCATATATTTT | CASSQADRGPSGNTIYF
14 | TRBD1 | few | TRBJ1-2 | TRBV7-9 | TGTGCCAGCAGCATCTACAGGGGTTCCTATGGCTACACCTTC | CASSIYRGSYGYTF
14 | - | - | TRBJ1-1 | TRBV7-9 | TGTGCCAGCAGCCCTGAGATCGGGGGGCAGGAAGCTTTCTTT | CASSPEIGGQEAFF
11 | - | many | TRBJ2-1 | TRBV2 | TGTGCCAGCAGTGGACTAAATGAGCAGTTCTTC | CASSGLNEQFF
14 | TRBD2 | - | TRBJ2-1 | TRBV7-6 | TGTGCCAGCAGCTCCGCGGGGGGTAGCGATGAGCAGTTCTTC | CASSSAGGSDEQFF
18 | - | few | TRBJ2-2 | TRBV11-1 | TGTGCCAGCAGCTTAGCGCTGGGACCGGGGTCGAACACCGGGGAGCTGTTTTTT | CASSLALGPGSNTGELFF
16 | - | many | TRBJ2-7 | TRBV5-1 | TGCGCCAGCACCCTTGGTGCAGGGCGGACCGGCTACGAGCAGTACTTC | CASTLGAGRTGYEQYF
15 | - | - | TRBJ2-7 | TRBV7-9 | TGTGCCAGCAGCTTAGGGAACGGCCTCTCCTACGAGCAGTACTTC | CASSLGNGLSYEQYF
16 | - | few | TRBJ2-1 | TRBV9 | TGTGCCAGCAGCGTAGTTGGGGGGGCGTCCTACAATGAGCAGTTCTTC | CASSVVGGASYNEQFF
11 | - | - | TRBJ1-1 | TRBV19 | TGTGCCAGCGGTTTTAACACTGAAGCTTTCTTT | CASGFNTEAFF
14 | - | - | TRBJ2-7 | TRBV20-1 | TGCAGTGCTAGAGAAAGGGGATACGGTTGGGAGCAGTACTTC | CSARERGYGWEQYF
16 | - | - | TRBJ2-5 | TRBV5-1 | TGCGCCAGCAGCTTGGCCTTTCATCCGGTGAAAGAGACCCAGTACTTC | CASSLAFHPVKETQYF